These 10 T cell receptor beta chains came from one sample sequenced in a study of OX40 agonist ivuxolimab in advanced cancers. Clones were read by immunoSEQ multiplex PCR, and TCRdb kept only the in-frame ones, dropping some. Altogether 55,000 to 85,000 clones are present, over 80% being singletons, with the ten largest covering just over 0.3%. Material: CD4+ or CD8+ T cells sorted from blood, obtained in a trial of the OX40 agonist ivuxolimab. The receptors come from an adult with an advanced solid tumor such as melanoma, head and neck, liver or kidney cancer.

The CDR3 sequence is CASSLIAGSPYEQYF. The CDR3 DNA follows: TGTGCCAGCAGCTTAATCGCCGGGAGCCCCTACGAGCAGTACTTC. V is TRBV11-2 and J is TRBJ2-7; perhaps TRBD2 as D (6 bases). This CDR3 is 15 amino acids long. V was cut by 2 bases and J by 2 bases, with 13 bases left in between. Germline V CDR1 and CDR2: SGHAT, FQNNGV.

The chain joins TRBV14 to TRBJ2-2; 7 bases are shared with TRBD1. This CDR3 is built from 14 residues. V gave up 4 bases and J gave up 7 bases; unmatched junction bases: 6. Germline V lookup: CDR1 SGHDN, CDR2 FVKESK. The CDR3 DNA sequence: TGTGCCAGCAGCCTAAAACAGGGGATCGGGGAGCTGTTTTTT. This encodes CASSLKQGIGELFF.

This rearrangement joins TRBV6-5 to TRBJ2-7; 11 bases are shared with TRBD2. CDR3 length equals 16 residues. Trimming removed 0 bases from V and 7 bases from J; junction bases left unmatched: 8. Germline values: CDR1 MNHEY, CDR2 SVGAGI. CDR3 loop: CASSYSTNSGRGEQYF. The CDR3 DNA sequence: TGTGCCAGCAGTTACTCTACTAATAGCGGGAGGGGGGAGCAGTACTTC.

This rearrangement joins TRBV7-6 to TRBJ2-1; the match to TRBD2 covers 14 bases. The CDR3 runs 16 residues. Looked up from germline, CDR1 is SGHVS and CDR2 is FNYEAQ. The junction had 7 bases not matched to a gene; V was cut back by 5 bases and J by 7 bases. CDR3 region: CASSARLAGGVNEQFF. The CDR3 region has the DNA TGTGCCAGCAGCGCCCGACTAGCGGGAGGGGTTAATGAGCAGTTCTTC.

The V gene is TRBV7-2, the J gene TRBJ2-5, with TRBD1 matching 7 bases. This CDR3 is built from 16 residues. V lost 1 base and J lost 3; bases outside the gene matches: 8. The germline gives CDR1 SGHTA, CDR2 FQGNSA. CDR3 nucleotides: TGTGCCAGCAGCTTAGAATTACGTGGGACAGAAGAGACCCAGTACTTC. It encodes CASSLELRGTEETQYF.

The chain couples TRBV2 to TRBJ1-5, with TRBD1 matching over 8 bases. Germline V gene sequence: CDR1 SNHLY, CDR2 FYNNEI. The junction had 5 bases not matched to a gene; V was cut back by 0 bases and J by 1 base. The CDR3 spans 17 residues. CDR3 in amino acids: CASSEALQGASNQPQHF. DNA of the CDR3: TGTGCCAGCAGTGAAGCGCTTCAGGGGGCAAGCAATCAGCCCCAGCATTTT.

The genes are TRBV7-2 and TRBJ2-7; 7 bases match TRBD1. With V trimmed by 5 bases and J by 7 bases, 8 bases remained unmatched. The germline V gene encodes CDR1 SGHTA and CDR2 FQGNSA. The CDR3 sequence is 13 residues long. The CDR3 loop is CASSPGQIGEQYF. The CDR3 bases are TGTGCCAGCAGCCCGGGACAGATAGGGGAGCAGTACTTC. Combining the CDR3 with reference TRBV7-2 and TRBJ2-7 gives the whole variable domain GAGVSQSPSNKVTEKGKDVELRCDPISGHTALYWYRQSLGQGLEFLIYFQGNSAPDKSGLPSDRFSAERTGGSVSTLTIQRTQQEDSAVYLCASSPGQIGEQYFGPGTRLTVT.

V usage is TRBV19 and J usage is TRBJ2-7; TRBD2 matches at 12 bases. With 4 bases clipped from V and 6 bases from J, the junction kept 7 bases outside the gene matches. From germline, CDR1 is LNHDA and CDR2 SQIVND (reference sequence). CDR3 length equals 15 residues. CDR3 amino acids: CASSTLAGGPGEQYF. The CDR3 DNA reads TGTGCCAGTAGTACCCTAGCGGGAGGGCCCGGCGAGCAGTACTTC. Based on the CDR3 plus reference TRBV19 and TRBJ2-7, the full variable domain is DGGITQSPKYLFRKEGQNVTLSCEQNLNHDAMYWYRQDPGQGLRLIYYSQIVNDFQKGDIAEGYSVSREKKESFPLTVTSAQKNPTAFYLCASSTLAGGPGEQYFGPGTRLTVT.

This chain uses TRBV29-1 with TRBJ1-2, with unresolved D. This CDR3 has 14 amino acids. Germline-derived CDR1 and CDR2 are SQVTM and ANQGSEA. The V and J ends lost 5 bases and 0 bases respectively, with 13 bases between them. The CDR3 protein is CSVTPQAPNYGYTF. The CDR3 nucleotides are TGCAGCGTTACCCCGCAGGCGCCTAACTATGGCTACACCTTC.

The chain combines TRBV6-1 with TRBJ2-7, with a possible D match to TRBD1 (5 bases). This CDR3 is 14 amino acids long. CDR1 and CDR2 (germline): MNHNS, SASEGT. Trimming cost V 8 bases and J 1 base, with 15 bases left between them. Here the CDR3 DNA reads TGTGCCAGCTCCCCCCGACAGTTGTCCTACGAGCAGTACTTC. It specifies CASSPRQLSYEQYF.